Described below is a single T cell receptor beta chain sequence and its context. The sample originates from a study of blood T cell repertoires in COVID-19. Across the study: Researchers got acute and convalescent COVID-19 samples from the United States, Italy and Spain. T cells, B-cell-depleted T cells, or PBMCs supplied cDNA or gDNA.

The CDR3 has 13 amino acids. Deletions cut 5 bases from V and 6 bases from J, with 11 bases between. Per germline, CDR1 MNHEY and CDR2 SVGAGI. How the authors handled the data: Reference gene primers were amplified, and this amplification served to estimate nucleated cell counts. TCRdb keeps only in-frame clones here, not all; method: immunoSEQ multiplex PCR. Clone size and the V and J calls come from that table; the DNA yielded D and trimming. The top ten hold 1.5% to 1.7% of the sample, which has roughly 30,000 clones, roughly 89% seen once. This sequence originates from a man between 60 and 75 years old with active COVID-19. The rearrangement joins TRBV6-5 to TRBJ2-4; possible D gene TRBD1, 5 bases. Sequenced sample: peripheral blood. Here the CDR3 DNA reads TGTGCCAGCAGTCCAGGGCTGGGAAACATTCAGTACTTC. This sequence encodes CASSPGLGNIQYF.